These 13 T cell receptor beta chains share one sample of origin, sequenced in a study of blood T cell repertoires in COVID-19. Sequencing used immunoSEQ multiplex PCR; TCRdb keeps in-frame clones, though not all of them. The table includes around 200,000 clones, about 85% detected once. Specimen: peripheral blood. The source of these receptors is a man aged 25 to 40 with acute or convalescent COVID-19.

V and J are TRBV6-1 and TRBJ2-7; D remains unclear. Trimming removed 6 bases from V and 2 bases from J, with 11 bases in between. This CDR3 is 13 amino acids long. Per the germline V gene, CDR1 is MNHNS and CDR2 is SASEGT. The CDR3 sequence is CASSLTTAYEQYF. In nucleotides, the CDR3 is TGTGCCAGCAGCCTTACCACGGCCTACGAGCAGTACTTC.

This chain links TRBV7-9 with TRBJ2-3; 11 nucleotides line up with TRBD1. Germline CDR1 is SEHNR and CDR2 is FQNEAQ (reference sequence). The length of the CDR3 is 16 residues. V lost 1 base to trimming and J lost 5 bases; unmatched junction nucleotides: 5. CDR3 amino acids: CASSLEGTGGGDTQYF. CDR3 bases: TGTGCCAGCAGCTTAGAGGGGACAGGGGGAGGAGATACGCAGTATTTT.

This chain's CDR3 is CASSALPSGRPNEQFF. CDR3 coding DNA: TGCGCCAGCAGTGCCCTCCCTAGCGGGAGACCCAATGAGCAGTTCTTC. The J gene is TRBJ2-1, the V gene TRBV5-1; 10 bases fit TRBD2. Trimming at V came to 5 bases and at J to 6 bases, leaving 11 bases not matched to a gene. The CDR3 has 16 amino acids. Germline CDR1 reads SGHRS; CDR2 reads YFSETQ. Full variable domain (rest looked up from reference TRBV5-1 and TRBJ2-1): KAGVTQTPRYLIKTRGQQVTLSCSPISGHRSVSWYQQTPGQGLQFLFEYFSETQRNKGNFPGRFSGRQFSNSRSEMNVSTLELGDSALYLCASSALPSGRPNEQFFGPGTRLTVL.

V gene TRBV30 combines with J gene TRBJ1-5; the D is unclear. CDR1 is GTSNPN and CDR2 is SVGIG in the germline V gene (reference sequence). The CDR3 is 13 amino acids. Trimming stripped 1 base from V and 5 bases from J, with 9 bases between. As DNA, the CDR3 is TGTGCCTGGAGTGCGGGGATGGATCAGCCCCAGCATTTT. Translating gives CAWSAGMDQPQHF.

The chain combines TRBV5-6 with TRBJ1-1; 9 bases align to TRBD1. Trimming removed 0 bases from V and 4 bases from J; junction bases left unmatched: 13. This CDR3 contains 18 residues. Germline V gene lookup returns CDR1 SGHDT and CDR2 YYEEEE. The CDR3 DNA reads TGTGCCAGCAGCTTGGGGACAGGGGTTTCTCTCGCCGGCACTGAAGCTTTCTTT. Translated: CASSLGTGVSLAGTEAFF.

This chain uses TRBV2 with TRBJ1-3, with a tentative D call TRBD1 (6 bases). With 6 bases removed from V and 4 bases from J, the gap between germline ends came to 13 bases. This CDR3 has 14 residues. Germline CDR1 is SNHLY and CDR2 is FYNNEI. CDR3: CASRTRTEGNTIYF. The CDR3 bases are TGTGCCAGCAGAACTCGGACAGAGGGAAACACCATATATTTT.

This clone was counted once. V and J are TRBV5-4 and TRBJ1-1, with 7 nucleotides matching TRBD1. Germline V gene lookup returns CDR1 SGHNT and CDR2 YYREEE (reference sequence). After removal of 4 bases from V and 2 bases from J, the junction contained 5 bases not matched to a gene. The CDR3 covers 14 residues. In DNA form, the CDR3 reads TGTGCCAGCAGCACAAGACAGGGTAACACTGAAGCTTTCTTT. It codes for CASSTRQGNTEAFF.

DNA for the CDR3: TGTGCCAGCAGTCTTTTGACTGAAGCTTTCTTT. It codes for CASSLLTEAFF. V and J are TRBV28 and TRBJ1-1; D remains unclear. The CDR3 runs to 11 residues. Germline V CDR1 and CDR2: MDHEN, SYDVKM. V was pared by 5 bases and J by 5 bases, with 6 bases between.

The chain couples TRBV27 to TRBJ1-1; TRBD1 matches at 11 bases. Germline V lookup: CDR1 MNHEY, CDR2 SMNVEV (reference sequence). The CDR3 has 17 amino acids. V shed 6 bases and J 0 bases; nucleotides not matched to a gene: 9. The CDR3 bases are TGTGCCAGCAGGTCTCCCGGGACAGGGGGAGTGAACACTGAAGCTTTCTTT. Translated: CASRSPGTGGVNTEAFF.

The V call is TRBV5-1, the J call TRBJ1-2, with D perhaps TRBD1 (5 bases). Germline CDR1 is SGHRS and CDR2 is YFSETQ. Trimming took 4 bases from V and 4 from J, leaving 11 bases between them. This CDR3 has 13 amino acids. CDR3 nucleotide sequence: TGCGCCAGCAGCCGCGAAGGGGTCTATGGCTACACCTTC. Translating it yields CASSREGVYGYTF. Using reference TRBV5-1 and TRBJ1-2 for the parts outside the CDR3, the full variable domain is KAGVTQTPRYLIKTRGQQVTLSCSPISGHRSVSWYQQTPGQGLQFLFEYFSETQRNKGNFPGRFSGRQFSNSRSEMNVSTLELGDSALYLCASSREGVYGYTFGSGTRLTVV.

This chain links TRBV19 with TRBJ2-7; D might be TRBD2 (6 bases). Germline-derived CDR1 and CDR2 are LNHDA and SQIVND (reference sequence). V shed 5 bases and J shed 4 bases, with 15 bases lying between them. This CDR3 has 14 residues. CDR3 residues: CASSVGGEEYEQYF. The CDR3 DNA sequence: TGTGCCAGTAGTGTCGGGGGTGAGGAGTACGAGCAGTACTTC.

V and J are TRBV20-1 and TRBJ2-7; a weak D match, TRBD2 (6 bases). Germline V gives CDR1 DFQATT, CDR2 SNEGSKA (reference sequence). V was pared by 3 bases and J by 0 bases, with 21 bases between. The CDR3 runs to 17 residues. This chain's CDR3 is CSASKRVGDDSSYEQYF. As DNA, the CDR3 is TGCAGTGCTAGTAAGCGGGTGGGGGACGACAGCTCCTACGAGCAGTACTTC.

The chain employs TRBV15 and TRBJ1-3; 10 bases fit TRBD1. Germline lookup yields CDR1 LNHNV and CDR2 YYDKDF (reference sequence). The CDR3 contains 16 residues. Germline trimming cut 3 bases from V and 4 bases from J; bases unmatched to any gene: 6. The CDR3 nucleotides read TGTGCCACCAGCAGGGCCGGGACAGGGGCAGGAAACACCATATATTTT. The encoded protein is CATSRAGTGAGNTIYF. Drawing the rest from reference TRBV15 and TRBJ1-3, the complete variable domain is DAMVIQNPRYQVTQFGKPVTLSCSQTLNHNVMYWYQQKSSQAPKLLFHYYDKDFNNEADTPDNFQSRRPNTSFCFLDIRSPGLGDTAMYLCATSRAGTGAGNTIYFGEGSWLTVV.